This is a list of T cell receptor beta chains from one sample in a study of blood T cell repertoires in COVID-19. Clones were read by immunoSEQ multiplex PCR, and TCRdb kept only the in-frame ones, dropping some. The data hold under 85,000 clones, with about 81% observed a single time. The sequencing sample was made of peripheral blood. These TCRs come from an elderly man with acute or convalescent COVID-19. The CDR3 runs from the conserved cysteine through the conserved F or W. The order of the fields is D gene, J gene, clone size, V gene, CDR3 protein, CDR3 DNA. D genes are given only for firm matches. Some rows mark clone size as missing; the rest say once, few, many or name a class of expanded clone.

>TRBD1|TRBJ2-7|NA|TRBV25-1
CASSASDRGPSYEQYF
TGTGCCAGCAGTGCATCCGACAGGGGGCCCTCCTACGAGCAGTACTTC
>TRBD2|TRBJ2-1|NA|TRBV3-1/TRBV3-2
CASSQFAGTSKRDEQFF
TGTGCCAGCAGCCAATTCGCCGGGACTAGTAAGCGGGATGAGCAGTTCTTC
>NA|TRBJ2-2|few|TRBV5-1
CASRPARAGENTGELFF
TGCGCCAGCAGACCCGCACGGGCAGGGGAGAACACCGGGGAGCTGTTTTTT
>NA|TRBJ2-1|NA|TRBV24-1
CATSDPGLDNNEQFF
TGTGCCACCAGTGATCCTGGACTGGATAACAATGAGCAGTTCTTC
>TRBD2|TRBJ2-7|NA|TRBV7-3
CASSPGTSALAEQYF
TGTGCCAGCAGCCCGGGGACTAGCGCTCTAGCCGAGCAGTACTTC
>TRBD1|TRBJ2-7|NA|TRBV7-8
CASSSPTTGASYEQYF
TGTGCCAGCAGCTCCCCGACTACAGGGGCCTCCTACGAGCAGTACTTC
>TRBD1|TRBJ2-1|NA|TRBV18
CASSRRDSSNEQFF
TGTGCCAGCTCACGAAGGGACAGTTCCAATGAGCAGTTCTTC
>NA|TRBJ2-7|NA|TRBV11-3
CASSPQGTDEQYF
TGTGCCAGCAGCCCACAGGGAACGGACGAGCAGTACTTC
>NA|TRBJ2-5|NA|TRBV5-4
CASGKMVPGQETQYF
TGTGCCAGCGGCAAGATGGTGCCAGGGCAAGAGACCCAGTACTTC
>NA|TRBJ2-7|NA|TRBV7-9
CASSLVGRATYEQYF
TGTGCCAGCAGCTTAGTCGGCAGGGCAACCTACGAGCAGTACTTC
>NA|TRBJ2-2|NA|TRBV11-2
CASSPRTSSEAGELFF
TGTGCCAGCAGCCCCCGGACTTCTAGCGAGGCCGGGGAGCTGTTTTTT
>NA|TRBJ2-7|NA|TRBV11-3
CASSSPTFDSLHSYEQYF
TGTGCCAGCAGCTCACCTACCTTCGACAGCCTACATTCCTACGAGCAGTACTTC
>NA|TRBJ2-7|NA|TRBV30
CAWGPMGDEQYF
TGTGCCTGGGGGCCCATGGGAGACGAGCAGTACTTC
>NA|TRBJ2-3|NA|TRBV5-1
CASSYTPAGAHTDTQYF
TGCGCCAGCAGCTATACTCCGGCGGGGGCCCACACAGATACGCAGTATTTT
>NA|TRBJ2-1|NA|TRBV14
CASSHFRNEQFF
TGTGCCAGCAGCCATTTTAGAAATGAGCAGTTCTTC
>NA|TRBJ1-2|once|TRBV29-1
CSVGGDDNYGYTF
TGCAGCGTTGGGGGGGACGATAACTATGGCTACACCTTC